This T cell receptor (beta chain) was recorded in a study of blood T cell repertoires in COVID-19. CDR1 is SEHNR and CDR2 is FQNEAQ in the germline V gene (reference sequence). Trimming took off 5 bases at V and 0 bases at J, with 13 bases between the two ends. The CDR3 runs to 15 residues. Libraries were prepared by immunoSEQ multiplex PCR; TCRdb keeps only in-frame clonotypes and omits some of them. Of more than 300,000 clones detected, 90% appear once; the ten largest clones hold less than 4%. The sample comprised PBMCs or T cells enriched from blood (not recorded which). The J gene is TRBJ1-2, the V gene TRBV7-9; no clear D. The TCR comes from a woman in her 30s who had been exposed to COVID-19. Here the CDR3 DNA reads TGTGCCAGCAGCCTCTCGGTCTCGCCTAACTATGGCTACACCTTC. Protein sequence: CASSLSVSPNYGYTF.